Following are 9 T cell receptor beta chains from one sample sequenced in a study of prognosis after radiotherapy for stage I lung cancer. It was by two-round multiplex PCR that TCR beta CDR3 was amplified from genomic DNA. Initially, in first-round PCR, primers specific to each TRBV and TRBJ gene were used. TCRdb recomputed calls from the multiplex PCR reads with MiXCR, one row per CDR3 protein. The table has about 21,000 distinct CDR3 sequences, approximately 43% seen once. The sample in question was PBMCs, obtained before or after stereotactic body radiation therapy (not recorded which). All receptors derive from a donor over 45 with non-small cell lung cancer.

This clonotype has at least ten counts. This may be a read error, as it is one base from a much larger clone. This sequence joins TRBV11-2 and TRBJ2-2; 8 positions match TRBD2. The germline gives CDR1 SGHAT, CDR2 FQNNGV. The CDR3 covers 14 residues. The CDR3 bases are TGTGCCTGCAGGGCGGGAGGTCACACCGGGGAGCTGTTTTTT. This gives the protein CACRAGGHTGELFF.

The J gene is TRBJ2-7, the V gene TRBV7-2, with 11 positions matching TRBD1. The junction had 12 bases not matched to a gene; V was cut back by 5 bases and J by 6 bases. CDR1 and CDR2 (germline): SGHTA, FQGNSA. The CDR3 totals 16 residues. CDR3 bases: TGTGCCAGCAGCCACCGGGACAGGGGGAGGAGGGGCGAGCAGTACTTC. Translating it yields CASSHRDRGRRGEQYF.

This clonotype was recorded once. An end of the junction differs from the germline gene, which may be a read error. V gene TRBV20-1 combines with J gene TRBJ2-2; TRBD1 might be the D (5 bases). CDR3 length: 14 residues. Looked up from germline, CDR1 is DFQATT and CDR2 is SNEGSKA (reference sequence). The CDR3 here is CSAPAGRNTGELFF. In DNA, the CDR3 is TGCAGTGCCCCGGCAGGGCGGAACACCGGCGAGCTGTTTTTT.

Concerning this clonotype: A much larger clonotype is one base distant, so this may be a read error. The chain has TRBV4-1 and TRBJ2-1, with 8 nucleotides matching TRBD2. Per the germline V gene, CDR1 is MGHRA and CDR2 is YSYEKL. CDR3 length equals 15 residues. CDR3 DNA sequence: TGCGCCAGCATCCAAGGAACTAGCGGATACAATGAGCAGTTCTTC. Its protein is CASIQGTSGYNEQFF.

This clonotype has a single count. An end of the junction does not agree with germline; a read error may underlie this. CDR3 sequence (DNA): TGTGCCAGTAGTAACCCCCCCGGACAGGGGCTGGCTGGGGCCAATGTCCTGACTTTC. This sequence encodes CASSNPPGQGLAGANVLTF. The rearrangement links TRBV19 to TRBJ2-6, with 9 bases that match TRBD1. CDR1 LNHDA and CDR2 SQIVND come from the germline V gene (reference sequence). The CDR3 is made up of 19 amino acids.

The rearrangement links TRBV19 to TRBJ2-1; no clear D gene. The germline V gene encodes CDR1 LNHDA and CDR2 SQIVND (reference sequence). The CDR3 runs to 11 residues. V lost 6 bases and J 13 bases, leaving 13 bases between the germline ends. CDR3 amino acids: CASSHRSDQFF. The CDR3 nucleotides read TGTGCCAGTAGCCACAGATCTGATCAGTTCTTC.

In its sample, this clonotype was seen once. A far more abundant clone sits one base away, making this likely a read error. This chain joins TRBV6-2 or TRBV6-3 and TRBJ2-7; D is possibly TRBD2 (6 bases). V dropped 10 bases and J dropped 4 bases, with 14 bases sitting between them. The V gene's germline CDR1 is MNHEY and CDR2 SVGEGT. This CDR3 contains 12 residues. This CDR3 is CAIRSGGYEQYF. As DNA, the CDR3 is TGTGCCATCAGGTCCGGGGGTTACGAGCAGTACTTC.

In its sample, this clonotype was seen a few times. A far larger clone differs by one base, so this is likely a read error. For the CDR3, the DNA is TGTGCCTGCAGTGACTCGATACTAGCCTTCAATGAGCAGTTCTTC. Translated, it gives CACSDSILAFNEQFF. This sequence joins TRBV6-1 and TRBJ2-1, with TRBD2 as a possible D gene (6 bases). Germline CDR1 reads MNHNS; CDR2 reads SASEGT. This CDR3 is 15 amino acids long.

In its sample, this clonotype was seen once. The V gene is TRBV20-1, the J gene TRBJ2-7, with D perhaps being TRBD1 or TRBD2 (7 bases each). The CDR3 runs 15 residues. Per the germline V gene, CDR1 is DFQATT and CDR2 is SNEGSKA (reference sequence). The V end lost 7 bases, the J end lost 5 bases, and 24 bases lay between the germline ends. The CDR3 spells CSVTQGGSSTHEQYF. The CDR3 bases are TGCAGTGTTACTCAGGGGGGGAGTAGCACCCACGAGCAGTACTTC.